These T cell receptor beta chains were read from a single sample in a study of blood T cell repertoires in COVID-19. Measured with immunoSEQ multiplex PCR; TCRdb has only the in-frame clones, and not every one. Here the sample spans 150,000 or so clones, just under 85% being singletons. The source material was peripheral blood. The source of these receptors is a man in his forties or fifties who had recovered from COVID-19. Each CDR3 is given with its conserved first and last residue. Fields, in order: clone size, V gene, D gene, J gene, CDR3 DNA, CDR3 protein. The D gene is left open where the match is weak. A clone size is listed for some rows: how often the clone was seen (once, few, many), or a class if it is expanded.

abundance: -
v_gene: TRBV5-6
d_gene: -
j_gene: TRBJ2-5
CDR3nt: TGTGCCAGCAGCTTGCCTAGCCAAGAGACCCAGTACTTC
CDR3aa: CASSLPSQETQYF

abundance: -
v_gene: TRBV2
d_gene: TRBD1
j_gene: TRBJ2-3
CDR3nt: TGTGCCAGCAGATCCGGGACAGCAGAAAATACGCAGTATTTT
CDR3aa: CASRSGTAENTQYF

abundance: -
v_gene: TRBV28
d_gene: -
j_gene: TRBJ2-1
CDR3nt: TGTGCCAGCAGACGCCCTCGGGGGACCTCCTACAATGAGCAGTTCTTC
CDR3aa: CASRRPRGTSYNEQFF

abundance: -
v_gene: TRBV7-2
d_gene: -
j_gene: TRBJ2-5
CDR3nt: TGTGCCAGCATCGACTTCGGGCAGGGGCAAGAGACCCAGTACTTC
CDR3aa: CASIDFGQGQETQYF

abundance: -
v_gene: TRBV5-1
d_gene: -
j_gene: TRBJ1-1
CDR3nt: TGCGCCAGCAGCATCCTAGATACAGGAGACACTGAAGCTTTCTTT
CDR3aa: CASSILDTGDTEAFF

abundance: -
v_gene: TRBV11-3
d_gene: -
j_gene: TRBJ2-2
CDR3nt: TGTGCCAGCCGGCCGACTAGAAGGTGGGCCGGGGAGCTGTTTTTT
CDR3aa: CASRPTRRWAGELFF

abundance: -
v_gene: TRBV13
d_gene: TRBD2
j_gene: TRBJ2-3
CDR3nt: TGTGCCAGCAGCTCAGGGCTACTAGCGGGGACAGATACGCAGTATTTT
CDR3aa: CASSSGLLAGTDTQYF

abundance: -
v_gene: TRBV27
d_gene: -
j_gene: TRBJ1-5
CDR3nt: TGTGCCAGCAGTTTAGCGGGGGGGCAGCCCCAGCATTTT
CDR3aa: CASSLAGGQPQHF

abundance: once
v_gene: TRBV6-5
d_gene: -
j_gene: TRBJ2-3
CDR3nt: TGTGCCAGCAGTTCTTCTCCTTGGAGGGGCACAGATACGCAGTATTTT
CDR3aa: CASSSSPWRGTDTQYF

abundance: -
v_gene: TRBV19
d_gene: -
j_gene: TRBJ1-2
CDR3nt: TGTGCCAGTAGTATAGACGGGGGGTCTAACTATGGCTACACCTTC
CDR3aa: CASSIDGGSNYGYTF

abundance: -
v_gene: TRBV19
d_gene: TRBD2
j_gene: TRBJ2-7
CDR3nt: TGTGCCAGTAGTCCAGGCGGGGGGATCTACGAGCAGTACTTC
CDR3aa: CASSPGGGIYEQYF

abundance: -
v_gene: TRBV7-3
d_gene: -
j_gene: TRBJ2-7
CDR3nt: TGTGCCAGCAGCCAGGGGTTGGGATACGAGCAGTACTTC
CDR3aa: CASSQGLGYEQYF

abundance: -
v_gene: TRBV29-1
d_gene: -
j_gene: TRBJ2-3
CDR3nt: TGCAGCGGGGGGGTGTGGGAGGACACAGATACGCAGTATTTT
CDR3aa: CSGGVWEDTDTQYF

abundance: -
v_gene: TRBV5-5
d_gene: TRBD1
j_gene: TRBJ1-1
CDR3nt: TGTGCCAGCAGCTCGACGGGACAGTTGAACACTGAAGCTTTCTTT
CDR3aa: CASSSTGQLNTEAFF

abundance: -
v_gene: TRBV25-1
d_gene: TRBD2
j_gene: TRBJ2-3
CDR3nt: TGTGCCAGCAATGAGGCGGGGGTCACAGATACGCAGTATTTT
CDR3aa: CASNEAGVTDTQYF

abundance: -
v_gene: TRBV2
d_gene: TRBD1
j_gene: TRBJ1-3
CDR3nt: TGTGCCAGCAGTATAGAACCGGGACAGGGAGTGGGAAACACCATATATTTT
CDR3aa: CASSIEPGQGVGNTIYF

abundance: -
v_gene: TRBV6-5
d_gene: TRBD1
j_gene: TRBJ2-7
CDR3nt: TGTGCCAGCAGAAAGGGACAGGGTGCTTCCTACGAGCAGTACTTC
CDR3aa: CASRKGQGASYEQYF

abundance: -
v_gene: TRBV2
d_gene: -
j_gene: TRBJ1-5
CDR3nt: TGTGCCAGCAGTGAACCCCCCAGGGGAATCAATAGCAATCAGCCCCAGCATTTT
CDR3aa: CASSEPPRGINSNQPQHF

abundance: -
v_gene: TRBV5-6
d_gene: TRBD2
j_gene: TRBJ2-7
CDR3nt: TGTGCCAGCAGCTACCCCTCGACTAGCGGCTACGAGCAGTACTTC
CDR3aa: CASSYPSTSGYEQYF

abundance: -
v_gene: TRBV6-6
d_gene: TRBD2
j_gene: TRBJ2-1
CDR3nt: TGTGCCAGCAGACTAGCGGGAGATTCCCATGAGCAGTTCTTC
CDR3aa: CASRLAGDSHEQFF

abundance: -
v_gene: TRBV19
d_gene: -
j_gene: TRBJ1-1
CDR3nt: TGTGCCAGTAGTGAGCTTCCCGGGAACACTGAAGCTTTCTTT
CDR3aa: CASSELPGNTEAFF

abundance: -
v_gene: TRBV2
d_gene: -
j_gene: TRBJ1-6
CDR3nt: TGTGCCAGCACGGAAGACAGTTCCTCACCCCTCCACTTT
CDR3aa: CASTEDSSSPLHF

abundance: -
v_gene: TRBV6-5
d_gene: -
j_gene: TRBJ2-1
CDR3nt: TGTGCCAGCACCCTCGAGAGTTCCTTGATGAATGAGCAGTTCTTC
CDR3aa: CASTLESSLMNEQFF

abundance: -
v_gene: TRBV6-5
d_gene: TRBD1
j_gene: TRBJ1-2
CDR3nt: TGTGCCAGCGCCCAGGGGGTCCTCTATGGCTACACCTTC
CDR3aa: CASAQGVLYGYTF

abundance: few
v_gene: TRBV3-1/TRBV3-2
d_gene: -
j_gene: TRBJ1-2
CDR3nt: TGTGCCAGCAGCCAAGAGTCAGCAGGGTCCTATGGCTACACCTTC
CDR3aa: CASSQESAGSYGYTF

abundance: few
v_gene: TRBV7-3
d_gene: -
j_gene: TRBJ2-2
CDR3nt: TGTGCCAGCAGCTTAAGTGCAGGGTCCCCGAACACCGGGGAGCTGTTTTTT
CDR3aa: CASSLSAGSPNTGELFF

abundance: -
v_gene: TRBV6-4
d_gene: TRBD1
j_gene: TRBJ1-2
CDR3nt: TGTGCCAGCAGTGACTCCTTCCGGGACAGCTATGGCTACACCTTC
CDR3aa: CASSDSFRDSYGYTF

abundance: -
v_gene: TRBV11-3
d_gene: -
j_gene: TRBJ1-5
CDR3nt: TGTGCCAGCAGCAGCGGGAGCAATCAGCCCCAGCATTTT
CDR3aa: CASSSGSNQPQHF

abundance: -
v_gene: TRBV15
d_gene: -
j_gene: TRBJ1-1
CDR3nt: TGTGCCACCAGCAGAGGATCGAGGGCAGAAGCTTTCTTT
CDR3aa: CATSRGSRAEAFF

abundance: -
v_gene: TRBV6-5
d_gene: -
j_gene: TRBJ2-5
CDR3nt: TGTGCCAGCAGCGCGGCTCTCGAAGAAGAGACCCAGTACTTC
CDR3aa: CASSAALEEETQYF

abundance: -
v_gene: TRBV7-2
d_gene: TRBD2
j_gene: TRBJ2-7
CDR3nt: TGTGCCAGCAGCTTACGCAACTTGCGGGAGCTGGGTGAGCAGTACTTC
CDR3aa: CASSLRNLRELGEQYF

abundance: -
v_gene: TRBV29-1
d_gene: TRBD2
j_gene: TRBJ2-5
CDR3nt: TGCAGCGTTTATTTACTAGCGGGAGTTAGCGAGACCCAGTACTTC
CDR3aa: CSVYLLAGVSETQYF

abundance: -
v_gene: TRBV19
d_gene: TRBD2
j_gene: TRBJ2-3
CDR3nt: TGTGCCAGTAGTATAAAGCGGGAGGCAGATACGCAGTATTTT
CDR3aa: CASSIKREADTQYF

abundance: -
v_gene: TRBV6-5
d_gene: -
j_gene: TRBJ1-1
CDR3nt: TGTGCCAGCAGTTCTCCCAGGGGAATCACTGAAGCTTTCTTT
CDR3aa: CASSSPRGITEAFF

abundance: -
v_gene: TRBV4-1
d_gene: TRBD1
j_gene: TRBJ2-7
CDR3nt: TGCGCCAGCAGCCAAGCTCCGGGACAGGGGATATACGAGCAGTACTTC
CDR3aa: CASSQAPGQGIYEQYF

abundance: medium-sized
v_gene: TRBV28
d_gene: TRBD1
j_gene: TRBJ2-5
CDR3nt: TGTGCCAGCAGTTTCGGGGACAGCCAAGAGACCCAGTACTTC
CDR3aa: CASSFGDSQETQYF

abundance: -
v_gene: TRBV12-3/TRBV12-4
d_gene: TRBD1
j_gene: TRBJ1-2
CDR3nt: TGTGCCAGCACAGTGACAGGGGGCTATGGCTACACCTTC
CDR3aa: CASTVTGGYGYTF

abundance: -
v_gene: TRBV11-3
d_gene: -
j_gene: TRBJ2-7
CDR3nt: TGTGCCAGCAGCTTAGGGCCAGTAGCGGAGGGACTTGGCGAGCAGTACTTC
CDR3aa: CASSLGPVAEGLGEQYF

abundance: -
v_gene: TRBV6-5
d_gene: TRBD1
j_gene: TRBJ2-5
CDR3nt: TGTGCCATGGGACAGGGGAGGAGAGAGACCCAGTACTTC
CDR3aa: CAMGQGRRETQYF

abundance: -
v_gene: TRBV30
d_gene: TRBD1
j_gene: TRBJ1-4
CDR3nt: TGTGCCTGGAGTGCCGGCGACAGGGACGACGAAAAACTGTTTTTT
CDR3aa: CAWSAGDRDDEKLFF

abundance: -
v_gene: TRBV11-3
d_gene: -
j_gene: TRBJ2-3
CDR3nt: TGTGCCAGCAGCTTAGATCGTGCAGTGTTTGAGGCGCAGTATTTT
CDR3aa: CASSLDRAVFEAQYF

abundance: -
v_gene: TRBV4-3
d_gene: -
j_gene: TRBJ1-1
CDR3nt: TGCGCCAGCAGCCGGAGGGTGAACACTGAAGCTTTCTTT
CDR3aa: CASSRRVNTEAFF

abundance: -
v_gene: TRBV6-6
d_gene: TRBD2
j_gene: TRBJ2-7
CDR3nt: TGTGCCAGCAGCCGACGTTACTCTAGCGGGGCCATAATAGCCTACGAGCAGTACTTC
CDR3aa: CASSRRYSSGAIIAYEQYF

abundance: -
v_gene: TRBV4-2
d_gene: TRBD2
j_gene: TRBJ2-4
CDR3nt: TGTGCCAGCAGTGACACTGGGACTAGCGGAGAAAAAAACATTCAGTACTTC
CDR3aa: CASSDTGTSGEKNIQYF